One T cell receptor beta chain is described in this entry. V gave up 0 bases and J gave up 3 bases, with 9 bases separating them. This CDR3 is 15 amino acids long. Germline loops: CDR1 SGHRS, CDR2 YFSETQ. The sample originates from a study of chemoradiotherapy in HPV16-positive cancers. Profiled with immunoSEQ multiplex PCR; TCRdb holds only in-frame clones, not every one. Counted here are 15,000 to 20,000 clones, 79% occurring once; the ten biggest clones make up 9.5% to 12%. The V call is TRBV5-1, the J call TRBJ2-2; maybe TRBD1 (6 bases). This clonotype originated in a human donor with HPV-associated anogenital cancer. The specimen was taken from a patient who underwent chemoradiotherapy. CDR3 protein: CASSLGQVDTGELFF. The CDR3 DNA reads TGCGCCAGCAGCTTGGGACAGGTAGACACCGGGGAGCTGTTTTTT.